Sequencing of this T cell receptor beta chain was carried out in a study of control samples from healthy donors and cancer patients. Measured with immunoSEQ multiplex PCR; TCRdb has only the in-frame clones, and not every one. There are 150,000 or so clones in the sample; roughly 90% occur only once, and approximately 2.2% lies in the top ten. With 5 bases removed from V and 0 bases from J, the gap between germline ends came to 9 bases. CDR1 SGHAT and CDR2 FQNNGV come from the germline V gene. CDR3 length: 14 residues. Sequencing was carried out using blood. The source of this sequence is a woman aged 45-65 years in good health. The chain is built from TRBV11-2 and TRBJ2-3; D remains unclear. The CDR3 here is CASSLRSSTDTQYF. CDR3 in DNA: TGTGCCAGCAGCCTAAGGAGTAGCACAGATACGCAGTATTTT.